This entry describes one T cell receptor (beta chain). The target antigen is unknown. This sample was included in a study of OX40 agonist ivuxolimab in advanced cancers. Study overall: Ivuxolimab, an antibody that agonizes OX40 (CD134), was administered to the patients. Hepatocellular carcinoma, melanoma, renal cell or head and neck cancer affected the dose-escalation patients. Notes on the study in general: Dose levels from 0.1 to 3.0 mg/kg saw CD4+ and CD8+ blood T cells expand clonally by week 6. More expanded clones were found, on average, in CD8+ than in CD4+ T cells.

Method: immunoSEQ multiplex PCR; TCRdb's copy keeps in-frame clones and lacks some. The data hold some 30,000 clones, with roughly 87% observed a single time. Germline CDR1 reads KGHSH; CDR2 reads LQKENI. This CDR3 contains 16 residues. The V end lost 3 bases, the J end lost 2 bases, and 16 bases lay between the germline ends. The sample in question was CD4+ or CD8+ T cells sorted from blood, obtained in a trial of the OX40 agonist ivuxolimab. This clonotype originated in an adult with an advanced solid tumor such as melanoma, head and neck, liver or kidney cancer. The V gene is TRBV18, the J gene TRBJ2-5; D gene ambiguous. CDR3 loop: CASSPTPSRRQETQYF. As DNA, the CDR3 is TGTGCCAGCTCACCCACACCAAGCAGACGTCAAGAGACCCAGTACTTC. Together with reference TRBV18 and TRBJ2-5, the CDR3 gives the full variable domain: NAGVMQNPRHLVRRRGQEARLRCSPMKGHSHVYWYRQLPEEGLKFMVYLQKENIIDESGMPKERFSAEFPKEGPSILRIQQVVRGDSAAYFCASSPTPSRRQETQYFGPGTRLLVL.